This T cell receptor (beta chain) was sequenced for a study of CD8+CD57+ T cells in acquired aplastic anemia (dated 2018 in TCRdb). With respect to the entire study: Extracted DNA from sorted CD4+ and CD8+ cells averaged approximately 3 ug, ranging from roughly 0.19 to 27.4 ug. CD8+CD57+ expansion was defined as frequency above the mean frequency observed in healthy subjects. Study-wide findings and limitations: Although twenty-nine CD8+ CDR3 sequences were shared by patients and controls, these sequences appeared highly expressed in patients and within the immunodominant clones of patients. CD8+ Simpson's diversity did not differ significantly between patients and healthy controls (P=0.060).

Patients chosen for sequencing had shown expansion of CD8+CD57+ cells by flow cytometry. Every patient had a diagnosis of severe acquired aplastic anemia based on International Study of Aplastic Anemia and Agranulocytosis and Camitta criteria. No therapy had been received by the patients at the time of blood sampling. In this study, sorted CD4+ and CD8+ T cells from the blood of healthy subjects and of severe aplastic anemia patients had their TCR repertoires deep-sequenced. In the USA, patient enrollment took place under clinicaltrials.gov protocols 00001620, 01623167, 00001397, 00071045, 00081523 and 00961064. Ficoll-Paque density gradient centrifugation was used to isolate peripheral blood mononuclear cells. Before DNA was extracted, CD4+ and CD8+ T cells were sorted using either FACS or magnetic beads. Based on the germline V gene, the CDR1 and CDR2 sequences are SGDLS and YYNGEE. V and J lose 0 bases and 4 bases, and a span of 2 bases separates them. The CDR3, from cysteine to phenylalanine, totals 12 residues. Just the 36-base CDR3 DNA is kept, in frame starting at base 1.

Genomic DNA was used as template for profiling of TCR beta VDJ combinations and CDR3 sequences. TCR repertoire sequencing was run on an Illumina HiSeq 2000. The paper's data handling went like this. Repertoires were assessed using TRBV/TRBJ rearrangement plots, CDR3 size and DJ length profiles, and Simpson's diversity index. The immunodominant clone was defined as the most abundant DNA sequence in deep sequencing data. CDR3 amino acid sequences were screened for sharing across subjects and were compared with published repertoires and the VDJdb database. The public reads were reprocessed in TCRdb via fastp at Q25 and MiXCR, keeping in-frame beta chains. Rows with one shared CDR3 protein collapse into an entry with the most common genes and DNA. It is TCRdb's table, rather than the study itself, that gives the V and J calls and clone size. Counted in this sample were fewer than 300,000 distinct CDR3 sequences; 65% to 90% of them appeared once. Of the sample, around 40% falls within the top ten clones.

Note on this clonotype: Its target antigen remains unknown. Qualities for individual bases were not recorded, and no much larger clone is one base off.

The V gene is TRBV9 and the J gene is TRBJ1-3; the D gene cannot be resolved reliably. The TCR originated in a human donor with aplastic anemia. Sequencing used sorted CD4+, CD8+, or CD8+CD57+ T cells (not recorded which) from PBMCs. The CDR3 here reads CASSVAGNTIYF. In nucleotides, the sequence is TGTGCCAGCAGCGTAGCAGGAAACACCATATATTTT.